This TCR beta chain was retrieved from a study of PD-1 blockade in classical Hodgkin lymphoma. The time point was: cycle 4 day 1 (C4D1), after 6 weeks of nivolumab. The patients all showed relapse after autologous stem cell transplantation, while their brentuximab vedotin exposure varied. This table comes from immunoSEQ multiplex PCR, and its TCRdb copy is limited to in-frame clones, with some not included. The sample holds about 20,000 clones, 76% seen once. Trimming pared 5 bases from V and 4 bases from J, leaving 17 bases between. The germline V gene has CDR1 SEHNR and CDR2 FQNEAQ (reference sequence). The CDR3 runs 16 residues.

The clonotype originates from a human donor with classical Hodgkin lymphoma. V gene TRBV7-9 combines with J gene TRBJ2-2; tentatively, D is TRBD1 (6 bases). Material: peripheral blood mononuclear cells (PBMCs), obtained before the fourth cycle of nivolumab. In nucleotides, the CDR3 is TGTGCCAGCAGCCCCTTCCGGGACAAATTCACCGGGGAGCTGTTTTTT. Its protein product is CASSPFRDKFTGELFF.